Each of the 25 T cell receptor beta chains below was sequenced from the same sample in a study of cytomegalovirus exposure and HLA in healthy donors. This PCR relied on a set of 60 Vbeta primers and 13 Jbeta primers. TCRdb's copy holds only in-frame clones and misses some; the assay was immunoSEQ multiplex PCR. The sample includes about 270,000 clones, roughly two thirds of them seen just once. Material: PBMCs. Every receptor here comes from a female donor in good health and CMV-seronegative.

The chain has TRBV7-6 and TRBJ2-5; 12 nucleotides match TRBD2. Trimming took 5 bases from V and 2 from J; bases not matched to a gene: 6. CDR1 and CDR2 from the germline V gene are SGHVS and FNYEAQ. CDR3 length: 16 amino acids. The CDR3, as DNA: TGTGCCAGCAGCCCCGGCGGACTAGCGGGACAAGAGACCCAGTACTTC. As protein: CASSPGGLAGQETQYF.

The CDR3 DNA sequence: TGTGCCAGCAGCCGAGACAGGGTCTGGCGTGGCTACACCTTC. Translation gives CASSRDRVWRGYTF. V usage is TRBV7-6 and J usage is TRBJ1-2; 7 nucleotides line up with TRBD1. The V and J ends lost 5 bases and 7 bases, in that order; junction bases with no gene match: 10. This CDR3 has 14 residues. The germline CDR1 and CDR2 sequences are SGHVS and FNYEAQ.

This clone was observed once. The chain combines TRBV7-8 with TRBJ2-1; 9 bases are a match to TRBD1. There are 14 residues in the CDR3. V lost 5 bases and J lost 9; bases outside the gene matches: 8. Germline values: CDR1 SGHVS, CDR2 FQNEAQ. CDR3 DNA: TGTGCCAGCAGCATCATGGGACAGGGAGGTGAGCAGTTCTTC. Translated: CASSIMGQGGEQFF.

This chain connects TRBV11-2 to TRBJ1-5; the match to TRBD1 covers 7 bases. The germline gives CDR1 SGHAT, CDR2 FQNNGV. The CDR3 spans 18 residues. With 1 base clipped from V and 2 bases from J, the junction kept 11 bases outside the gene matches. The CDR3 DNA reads TGTGCCAGCAGCTTAGGGCAACAGGGGCTAGGTGGCAATCAGCCCCAGCATTTT. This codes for CASSLGQQGLGGNQPQHF.

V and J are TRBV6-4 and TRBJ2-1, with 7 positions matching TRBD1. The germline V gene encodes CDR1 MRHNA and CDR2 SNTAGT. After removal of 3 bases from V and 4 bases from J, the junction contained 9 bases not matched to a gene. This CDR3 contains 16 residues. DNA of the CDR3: TGTGCCAGCAGTGAGAGGGACAGCATAAAATACAATGAGCAGTTCTTC. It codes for CASSERDSIKYNEQFF.

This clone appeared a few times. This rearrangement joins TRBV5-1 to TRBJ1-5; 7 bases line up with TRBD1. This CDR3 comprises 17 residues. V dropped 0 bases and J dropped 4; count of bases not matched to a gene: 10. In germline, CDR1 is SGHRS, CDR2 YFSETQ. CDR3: CASSLAPIGTENQPQHF. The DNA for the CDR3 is TGCGCCAGCAGCTTGGCGCCGATTGGGACAGAAAATCAGCCCCAGCATTTT.

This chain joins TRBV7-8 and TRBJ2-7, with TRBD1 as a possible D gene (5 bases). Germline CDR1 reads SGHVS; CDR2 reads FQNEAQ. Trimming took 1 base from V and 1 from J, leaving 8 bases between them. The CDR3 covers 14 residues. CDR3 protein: CASSLVPGSYEQYF. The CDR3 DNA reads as TGTGCCAGCAGCTTAGTTCCAGGGTCCTACGAGCAGTACTTC.

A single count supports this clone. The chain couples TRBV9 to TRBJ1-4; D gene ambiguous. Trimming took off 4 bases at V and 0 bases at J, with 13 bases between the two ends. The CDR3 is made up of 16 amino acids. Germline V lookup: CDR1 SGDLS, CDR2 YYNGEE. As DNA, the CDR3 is TGTGCCAGCAGCCCCCGATCGGTCGCAACTAATGAAAAACTGTTTTTT. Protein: CASSPRSVATNEKLFF.

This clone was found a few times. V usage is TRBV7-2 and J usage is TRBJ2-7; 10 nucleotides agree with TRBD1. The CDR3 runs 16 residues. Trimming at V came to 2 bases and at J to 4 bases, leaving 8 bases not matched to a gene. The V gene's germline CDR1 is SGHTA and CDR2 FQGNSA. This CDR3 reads CASSLSWTGGGYEQYF. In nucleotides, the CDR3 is TGTGCCAGCAGCTTATCTTGGACAGGGGGGGGATACGAGCAGTACTTC. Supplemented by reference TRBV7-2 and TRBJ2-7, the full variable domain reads GAGVSQSPSNKVTEKGKDVELRCDPISGHTALYWYRQSLGQGLEFLIYFQGNSAPDKSGLPSDRFSAERTGGSVSTLTIQRTQQEDSAVYLCASSLSWTGGGYEQYFGPGTRLTVT.

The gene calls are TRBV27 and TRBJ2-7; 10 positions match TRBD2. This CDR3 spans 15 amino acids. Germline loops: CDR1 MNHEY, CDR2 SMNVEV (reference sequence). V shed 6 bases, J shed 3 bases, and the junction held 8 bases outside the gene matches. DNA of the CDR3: TGTGCCAGCAGATCCCCCGGGACTAGCGTCTACGAGCAGTACTTC. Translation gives CASRSPGTSVYEQYF.

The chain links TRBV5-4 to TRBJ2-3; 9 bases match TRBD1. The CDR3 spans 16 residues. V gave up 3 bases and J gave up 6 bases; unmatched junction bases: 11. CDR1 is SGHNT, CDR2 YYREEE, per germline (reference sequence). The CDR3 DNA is TGTGCCAGCAGCTCCGACCCCCCCGGGACAGGGGATACGCAGTATTTT. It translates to CASSSDPPGTGDTQYF.

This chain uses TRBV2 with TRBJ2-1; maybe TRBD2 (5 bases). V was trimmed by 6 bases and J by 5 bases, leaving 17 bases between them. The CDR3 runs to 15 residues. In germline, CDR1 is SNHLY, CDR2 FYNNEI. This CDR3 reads CASSPNRAGHNEQFF. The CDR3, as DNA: TGTGCCAGCAGCCCTAATAGGGCGGGTCACAATGAGCAGTTCTTC.

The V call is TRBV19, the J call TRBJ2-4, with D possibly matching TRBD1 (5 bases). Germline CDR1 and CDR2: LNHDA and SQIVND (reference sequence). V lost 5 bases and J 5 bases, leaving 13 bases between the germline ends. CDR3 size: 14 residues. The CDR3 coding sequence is TGTGCCAGTAGTTACCCAGGGATCGAAAACATTCAGTACTTC. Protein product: CASSYPGIENIQYF.

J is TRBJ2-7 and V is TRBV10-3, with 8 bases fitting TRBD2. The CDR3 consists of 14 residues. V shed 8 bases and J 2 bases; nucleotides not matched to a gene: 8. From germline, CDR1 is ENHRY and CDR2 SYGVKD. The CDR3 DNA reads TGTGCCATCGCCGAGCGGGAGAGTGCCTACGAGCAGTACTTC. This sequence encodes CAIAERESAYEQYF.

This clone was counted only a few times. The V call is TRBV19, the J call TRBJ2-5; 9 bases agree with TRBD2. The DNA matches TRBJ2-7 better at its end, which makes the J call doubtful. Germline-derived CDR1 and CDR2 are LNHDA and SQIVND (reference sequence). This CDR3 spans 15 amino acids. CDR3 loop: CASSPTSGQTYEQYF. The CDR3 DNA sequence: TGTGCCAGTAGCCCCACTAGCGGGCAAACCTACGAGCAGTACTTC.

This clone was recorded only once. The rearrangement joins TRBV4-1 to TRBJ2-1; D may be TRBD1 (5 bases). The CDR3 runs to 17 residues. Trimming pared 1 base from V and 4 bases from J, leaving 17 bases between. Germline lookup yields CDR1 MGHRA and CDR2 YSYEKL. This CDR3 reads CASSQAGYRIDYNEQFF. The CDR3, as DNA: TGCGCCAGCAGCCAAGCAGGGTACAGAATCGATTACAATGAGCAGTTCTTC.

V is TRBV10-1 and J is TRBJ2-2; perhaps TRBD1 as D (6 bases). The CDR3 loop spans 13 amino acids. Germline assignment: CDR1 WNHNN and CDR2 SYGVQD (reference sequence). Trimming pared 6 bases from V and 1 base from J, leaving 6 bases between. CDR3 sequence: CASRDRNTGELFF. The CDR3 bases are TGCGCCAGCAGGGACAGGAACACCGGGGAGCTGTTTTTT.

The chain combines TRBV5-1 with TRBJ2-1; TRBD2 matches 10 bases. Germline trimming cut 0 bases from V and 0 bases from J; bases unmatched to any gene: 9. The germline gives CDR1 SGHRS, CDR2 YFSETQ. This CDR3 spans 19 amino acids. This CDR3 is CASSLAGLAVRSSYNEQFF. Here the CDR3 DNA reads TGCGCCAGCAGCTTGGCCGGACTAGCGGTAAGAAGCTCCTACAATGAGCAGTTCTTC.

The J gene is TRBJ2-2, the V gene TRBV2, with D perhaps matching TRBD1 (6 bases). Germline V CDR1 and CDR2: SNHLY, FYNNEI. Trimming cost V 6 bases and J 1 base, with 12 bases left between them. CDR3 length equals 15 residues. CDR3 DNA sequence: TGTGCCAGCAGCCGACGGACAGAGAACACCGGGGAGCTGTTTTTT. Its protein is CASSRRTENTGELFF.

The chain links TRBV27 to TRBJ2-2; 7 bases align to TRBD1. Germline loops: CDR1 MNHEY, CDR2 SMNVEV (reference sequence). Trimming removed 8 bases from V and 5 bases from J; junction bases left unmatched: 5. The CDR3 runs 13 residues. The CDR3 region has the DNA TGTGCCAGCCGGGACAGCGGAACCGGGGAGCTGTTTTTT. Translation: CASRDSGTGELFF.

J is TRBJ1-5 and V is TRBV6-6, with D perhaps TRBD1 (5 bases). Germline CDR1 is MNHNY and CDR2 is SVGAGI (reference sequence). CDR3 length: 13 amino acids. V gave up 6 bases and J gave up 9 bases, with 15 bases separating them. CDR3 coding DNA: TGTGCCAGCAGCCCGTACCCCAGGGCGCCCCAGCATTTT. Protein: CASSPYPRAPQHF.

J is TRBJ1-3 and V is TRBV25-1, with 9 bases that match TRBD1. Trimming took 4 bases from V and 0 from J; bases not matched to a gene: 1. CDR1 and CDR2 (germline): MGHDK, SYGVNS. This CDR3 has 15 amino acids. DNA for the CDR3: TGTGCCAGCAGTGGGGACAGGGTCTCTGGAAACACCATATATTTT. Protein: CASSGDRVSGNTIYF.

The DNA of the CDR3 is TGTGCCAGCAGCTTATACAGGGAGTGGGGTAGGGATCAGCCCCAGCATTTT. The encoded protein is CASSLYREWGRDQPQHF. J is TRBJ1-5 and V is TRBV7-9; possibly TRBD1 for D (6 bases). The V gene's germline CDR1 is SEHNR and CDR2 FQNEAQ (reference sequence). The CDR3 totals 17 residues. Trimming pared 2 bases from V and 5 bases from J, leaving 19 bases between.

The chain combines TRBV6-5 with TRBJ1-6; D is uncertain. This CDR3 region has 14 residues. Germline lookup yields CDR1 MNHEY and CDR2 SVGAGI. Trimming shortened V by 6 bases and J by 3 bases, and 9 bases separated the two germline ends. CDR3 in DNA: TGTGCCAGCAGGTCGGGGAACTATAATTCACCCCTCCACTTT. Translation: CASRSGNYNSPLHF.

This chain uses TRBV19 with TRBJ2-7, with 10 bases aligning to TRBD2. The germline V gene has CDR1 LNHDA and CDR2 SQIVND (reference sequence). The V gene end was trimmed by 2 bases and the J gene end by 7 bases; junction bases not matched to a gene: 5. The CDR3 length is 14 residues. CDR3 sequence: CASSILAGVNEQYF. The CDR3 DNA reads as TGTGCCAGTAGTATACTAGCGGGAGTGAATGAGCAGTACTTC. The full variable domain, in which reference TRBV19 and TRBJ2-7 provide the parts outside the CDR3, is DGGITQSPKYLFRKEGQNVTLSCEQNLNHDAMYWYRQDPGQGLRLIYYSQIVNDFQKGDIAEGYSVSREKKESFPLTVTSAQKNPTAFYLCASSILAGVNEQYFGPGTRLTVT.